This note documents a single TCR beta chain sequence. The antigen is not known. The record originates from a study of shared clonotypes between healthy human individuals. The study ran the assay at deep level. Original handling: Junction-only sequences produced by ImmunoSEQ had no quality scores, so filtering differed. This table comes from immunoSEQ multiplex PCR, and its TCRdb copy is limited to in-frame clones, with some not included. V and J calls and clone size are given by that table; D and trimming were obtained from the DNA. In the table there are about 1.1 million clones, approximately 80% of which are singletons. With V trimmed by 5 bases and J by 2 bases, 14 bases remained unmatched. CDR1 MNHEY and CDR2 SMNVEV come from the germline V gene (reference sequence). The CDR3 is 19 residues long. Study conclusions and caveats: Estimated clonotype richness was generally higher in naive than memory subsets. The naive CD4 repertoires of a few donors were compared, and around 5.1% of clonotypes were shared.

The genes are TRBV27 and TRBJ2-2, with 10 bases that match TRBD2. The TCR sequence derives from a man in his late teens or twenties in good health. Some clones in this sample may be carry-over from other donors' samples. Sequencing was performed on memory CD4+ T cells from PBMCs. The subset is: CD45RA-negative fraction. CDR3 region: CASSPRLLAGGPNTGELFF. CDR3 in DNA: TGTGCCAGCAGTCCGAGGCTCTTAGCGGGAGGCCCAAACACCGGGGAGCTGTTTTTT.